The sequence of this T cell receptor (beta chain) was determined in a study of shared clonotypes between healthy human individuals (dated by TCRdb to 2020 to 2022). For context, the study as a whole: A couple of women and three men aged 18 to 49 years were included in the cohort. For each donor, three plates each were used for CD4 naive and CD4 memory, two plates were used for CD8 naive, and one plate was used for CD8 memory. To estimate repertoire size and how much clonotypes are shared between individuals, the study performed deep sequencing of blood TCR repertoires from a handful of healthy adults. To increase sequencing depth and limit assay-specific biases, different laboratories used diverse techniques to prepare libraries and sequence TCR repertoires. Per donor, leukapheresis produced somewhere between about 0.94 and 9.5 billion PBMCs. The study at large found these results: Clonotypes shared by all four sorted-subset donors showed higher generation probabilities than non-shared clonotypes. The genetic and exposure-history diversity represented was limited by the small number of donors. Sampling was restricted to blood, and TCR repertoires in tissues likely differ from the TCR repertoires found in blood. About 5% of naive CD4, 3.5% of naive CD8, approximately 2% of memory CD4, and more than 0.35% of memory CD8 clonotypes were shared across a few donors. Naive subsets generally had larger estimated clonotype richness than memory subsets. Based on pairwise subsampling, the degree of clonotype sharing among donors was expected to be affected by sequencing depth. Rarefaction of sorted-subset datasets indicated incomplete sequencing despite the large sequencing depth.

The germline ends are 9 bases apart after V is trimmed by 10 bases and J by 6 bases. Including cysteine and phenylalanine, the CDR3 has 11 amino acids. CDR3 DNA only is kept here, 33 bases in frame from base 1. Looking up the germline V gene yields CDR1 SNHLY and CDR2 FYNNEI. With respect to this clone: Its antigen is still unknown. Per-base qualities were not stored, and no clone one base away is much larger.

TCR CDR3 regions were amplified from genomic DNA by multiplex PCR using the deep immunoSEQ assay. For each cell subset, the extracted genomic DNA was distributed evenly across all wells of several immunoSEQ 96-well plates, and each plate served as one replicate. For sorted subsets, about 200 ng genomic DNA, equal to tens of thousands of T cell genomes, was loaded into each replicate PCR. The purified libraries were quantified using a Qubit 3.0 fluorometer, sized with a Bioanalyzer 2100, and then quantified again using the KAPA Library Quantification kit. Every immunoSEQ 96-well plate was sequenced on a dedicated single-read 150-cycle Illumina NextSeq 550 flow cell. Under the source paper's analysis protocol: Because only junctional sequences without quality scores were contained in the immunoSEQ output, filtering matching that applied to full-length reads could not be performed. To assign V/J genes and CDR3, sequences were annotated using PyIR, a Python wrapper for IgBLAST v1.9, with IMGT germline references. Reads were filtered out if the reads had weak V/J assignments (E-value above 1e-6), no CDR3, stop codons, out-of-frame junctions, or ambiguous translated residues. A V3J clonotype was defined by an identical inferred V gene, J gene, and CDR3 amino acid sequence. To compute the percentage overlap between repertoires, the number of shared unique clonotypes was divided by the size of the smaller repertoire. Richness of each repertoire was evaluated using RTK rarefaction, the Chao1 estimator, and Recon v2.1 estimates of unobserved clonotypes. Generation probabilities were computed with OLGA for all TCRbeta clonotypes obtained by the gDNA method from several donors. TCRdb carries this immuneACCESS record with in-frame sequences only. Its versions omit some clonotypes, under half of them owing to an unresolved V gene in the studies checked, with the rest unexplained. For V, J and clone size, that table is used; D and trimming come from the DNA. Counted in this sample were 800,000 to 950,000 clones; roughly 96% of them appeared once. Together, the top ten hold about 0.22% of the sample.

For the CD8 naive samples, CD45RO-negative cells were positively selected for CCR7, yielding a CD45RA+CCR7+ population from which TemRA cells were excluded. The donors were healthy, HIV-negative adults with no recently reported acute infections or vaccinations. Only Caucasian adults living in Nashville, Tennessee, USA were represented among the donors. After blood collection by leukapheresis, PBMCs were isolated using Ficoll-Histopaque density gradient centrifugation and then cryopreserved in the vapor phase of liquid nitrogen. Analytical flow cytometry was used to check the purity and quantity of each magnetically sorted T cell population. Genomic DNA was isolated from every sorted fraction and measured by UV absorbance on a Nanodrop 2000c.

The receptor's source is a man aged 25 to 40 in good health. Input material: naive CD8+ T cells sorted from blood. What the cell subset or site label conveys for this sample: CD45RA+CCR7+. The rearrangement joined TRBV2 to TRBJ1-4; the D gene identity is not certain. Read as DNA, the sequence is TGTGCCATCCTCGATTATGAAAAACTGTTTTTT. This gives the protein CAILDYEKLFF.